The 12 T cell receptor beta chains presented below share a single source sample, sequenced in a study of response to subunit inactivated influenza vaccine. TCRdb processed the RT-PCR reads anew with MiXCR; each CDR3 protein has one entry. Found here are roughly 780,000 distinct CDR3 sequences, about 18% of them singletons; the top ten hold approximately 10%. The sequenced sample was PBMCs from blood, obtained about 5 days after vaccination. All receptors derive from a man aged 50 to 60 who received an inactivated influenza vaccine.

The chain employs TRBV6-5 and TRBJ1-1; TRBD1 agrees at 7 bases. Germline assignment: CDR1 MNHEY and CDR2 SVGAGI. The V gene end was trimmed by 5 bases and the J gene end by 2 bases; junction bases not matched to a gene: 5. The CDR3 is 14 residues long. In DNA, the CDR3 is TGTGCCAGCAGTCACGGGACAGATAACACTGAAGCTTTCTTT. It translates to CASSHGTDNTEAFF.

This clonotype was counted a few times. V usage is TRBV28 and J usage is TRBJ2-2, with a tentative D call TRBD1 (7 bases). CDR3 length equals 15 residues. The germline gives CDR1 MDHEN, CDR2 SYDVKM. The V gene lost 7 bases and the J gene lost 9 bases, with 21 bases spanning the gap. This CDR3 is CASTPNRGGRRELFF. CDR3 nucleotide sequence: TGTGCCAGCACCCCGAACAGGGGAGGTCGAAGGGAGCTGTTTTTT.

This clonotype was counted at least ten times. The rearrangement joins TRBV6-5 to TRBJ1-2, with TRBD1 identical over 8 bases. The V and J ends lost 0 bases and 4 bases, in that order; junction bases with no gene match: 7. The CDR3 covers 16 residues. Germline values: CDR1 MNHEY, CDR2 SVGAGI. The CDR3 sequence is CASSYSGQGAGYGYTF. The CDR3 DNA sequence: TGTGCCAGCAGTTACTCAGGGCAGGGGGCCGGCTATGGCTACACCTTC.

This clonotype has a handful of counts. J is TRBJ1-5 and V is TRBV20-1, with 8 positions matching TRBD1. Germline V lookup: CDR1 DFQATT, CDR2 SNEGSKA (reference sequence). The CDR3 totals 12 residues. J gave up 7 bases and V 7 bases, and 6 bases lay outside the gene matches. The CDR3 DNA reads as TGCAGTGTCGACAGGGGTAGCCAGCCCCAGCATTTT. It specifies CSVDRGSQPQHF.

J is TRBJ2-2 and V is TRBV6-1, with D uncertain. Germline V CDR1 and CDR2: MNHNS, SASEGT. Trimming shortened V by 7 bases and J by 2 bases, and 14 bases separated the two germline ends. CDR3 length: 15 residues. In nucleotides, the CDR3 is TGTGCCAGCATGGGGTCGTGGTACAACACCGGGGAGCTGTTTTTT. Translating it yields CASMGSWYNTGELFF.

DNA for the CDR3: TGTGCCAGCAGTTTGGTAAGAAGGGTGTACTTC. This encodes CASSLVRRVYF. The V and J genes are TRBV12-3 or TRBV12-4 and TRBJ2-7; D is unresolved. V was clipped by 3 bases and J by 12 bases, with 12 bases between them. The CDR3 has 11 residues.

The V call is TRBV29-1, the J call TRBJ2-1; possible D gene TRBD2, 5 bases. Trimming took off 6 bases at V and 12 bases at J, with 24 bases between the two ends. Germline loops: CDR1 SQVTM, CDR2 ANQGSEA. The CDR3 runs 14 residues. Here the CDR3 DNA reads TGCAGCGTCGTCACCCGGGTGGGTCTTGGGAGGCAGTTCTTC. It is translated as CSVVTRVGLGRQFF.

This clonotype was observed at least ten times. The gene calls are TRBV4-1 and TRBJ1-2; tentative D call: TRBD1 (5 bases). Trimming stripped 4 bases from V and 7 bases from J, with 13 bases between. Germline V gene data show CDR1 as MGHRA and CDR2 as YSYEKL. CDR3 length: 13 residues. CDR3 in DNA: TGCGCCAGCAGCCGTCCAGGGCCAGGTGGCTACACCTTC. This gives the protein CASSRPGPGGYTF.

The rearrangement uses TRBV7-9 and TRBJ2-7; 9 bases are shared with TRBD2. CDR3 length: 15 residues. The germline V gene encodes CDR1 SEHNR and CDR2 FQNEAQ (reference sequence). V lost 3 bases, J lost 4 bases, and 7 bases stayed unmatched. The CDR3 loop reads CASSFLPSGMYEQYF. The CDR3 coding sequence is TGTGCCAGCAGCTTTCTGCCTAGCGGGATGTACGAGCAGTACTTC.

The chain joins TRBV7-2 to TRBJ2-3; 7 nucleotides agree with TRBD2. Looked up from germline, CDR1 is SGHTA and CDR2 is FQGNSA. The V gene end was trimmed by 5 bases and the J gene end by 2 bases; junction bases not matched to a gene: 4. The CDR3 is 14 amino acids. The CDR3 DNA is TGTGCCAGCAGCCCCAGCGGGAACACAGATACGCAGTATTTT. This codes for CASSPSGNTDTQYF.

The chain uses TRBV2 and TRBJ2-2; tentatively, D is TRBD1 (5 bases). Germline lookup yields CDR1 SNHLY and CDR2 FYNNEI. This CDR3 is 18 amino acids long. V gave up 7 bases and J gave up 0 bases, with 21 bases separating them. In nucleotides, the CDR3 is TGTGCCAGCACCTCGTCTCGTCTTGGGGCCTCGAACACCGGGGAGCTGTTTTTT. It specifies CASTSSRLGASNTGELFF.

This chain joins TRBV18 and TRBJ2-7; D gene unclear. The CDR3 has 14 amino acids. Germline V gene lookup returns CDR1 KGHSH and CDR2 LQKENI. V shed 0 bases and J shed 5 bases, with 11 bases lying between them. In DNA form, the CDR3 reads TGTGCCAGCTCACCACCTTCTCTTAGGAACGAGCAGTACTTC. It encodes CASSPPSLRNEQYF.